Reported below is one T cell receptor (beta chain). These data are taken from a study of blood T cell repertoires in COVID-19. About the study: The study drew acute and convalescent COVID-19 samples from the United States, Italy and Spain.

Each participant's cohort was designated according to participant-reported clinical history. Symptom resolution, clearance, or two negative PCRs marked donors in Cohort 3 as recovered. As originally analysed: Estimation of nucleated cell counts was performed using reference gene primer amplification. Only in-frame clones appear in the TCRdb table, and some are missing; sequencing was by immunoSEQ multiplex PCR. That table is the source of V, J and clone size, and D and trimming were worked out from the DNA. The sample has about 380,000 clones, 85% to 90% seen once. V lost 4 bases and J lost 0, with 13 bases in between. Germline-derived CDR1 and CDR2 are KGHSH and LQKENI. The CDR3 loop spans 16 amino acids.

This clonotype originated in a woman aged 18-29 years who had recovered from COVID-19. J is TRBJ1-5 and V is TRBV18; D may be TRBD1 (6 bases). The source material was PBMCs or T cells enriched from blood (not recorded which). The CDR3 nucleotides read TGTGCCAGCTCACAAACAGGGACTAATAGCAATCAGCCCCAGCATTTT. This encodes CASSQTGTNSNQPQHF. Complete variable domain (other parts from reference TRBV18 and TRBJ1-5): NAGVMQNPRHLVRRRGQEARLRCSPMKGHSHVYWYRQLPEEGLKFMVYLQKENIIDESGMPKERFSAEFPKEGPSILRIQQVVRGDSAAYFCASSQTGTNSNQPQHFGDGTRLSIL.